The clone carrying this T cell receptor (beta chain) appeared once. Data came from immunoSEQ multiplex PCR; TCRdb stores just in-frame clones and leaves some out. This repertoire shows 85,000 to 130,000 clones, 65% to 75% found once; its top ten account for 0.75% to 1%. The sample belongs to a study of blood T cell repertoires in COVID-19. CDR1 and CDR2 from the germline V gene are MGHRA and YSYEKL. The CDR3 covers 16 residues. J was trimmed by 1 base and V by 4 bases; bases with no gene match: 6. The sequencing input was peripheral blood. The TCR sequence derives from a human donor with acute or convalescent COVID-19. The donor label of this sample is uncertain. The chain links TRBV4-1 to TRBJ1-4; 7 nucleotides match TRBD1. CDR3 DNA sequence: TGCGCCAGCAGCCCGACAGGGAGGAGAACTAATGAAAAACTGTTTTTT. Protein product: CASSPTGRRTNEKLFF.